The next 31 T cell receptor beta chains were all read from a single sample in a study of blood T cells in healthy people across ages. For the second PCR, which ran for about 6 to 11 cycles, a sample-barcoded 5' primer and a J-beta primer mix were used. MiXCR, applied by TCRdb to the 5' RACE reads, yields one record per CDR3 protein. The sample holds about 1.7 million distinct CDR3 sequences, about 30% seen once. Sequenced input: blood. The receptors derive from a woman in her thirties in good health.

Note on this clonotype: A clone one base away is much larger, so this may be a read error. This rearrangement joins TRBV29-1 to TRBJ2-5; TRBD1 might be the D (6 bases). V was pared by 5 bases and J by 5 bases, with 21 bases between. Germline values: CDR1 SQVTM, CDR2 ANQGSEA. The CDR3 totals 15 residues. CDR3 DNA sequence: TGCAGCGTTAACGCAGGGGACCTAGAATTCGAGACCCAGTACTTC. Residues: CSVNAGDLEFETQYF.

CDR3 region: CASRDLVGQPQHF. CDR3 nucleotides: TGTGCCAGCAGGGACCTGGTGGGGCAGCCCCAGCATTTT. This chain connects TRBV19 to TRBJ1-5; D might be TRBD1 (5 bases). Germline V gene sequence: CDR1 LNHDA, CDR2 SQIVND (reference sequence). CDR3 length: 13 residues. Trimming removed 9 bases at V and 7 bases at J, with 16 bases between. The full variable domain, in which reference TRBV19 and TRBJ1-5 provide the parts outside the CDR3, is DGGITQSPKYLFRKEGQNVTLSCEQNLNHDAMYWYRQDPGQGLRLIYYSQIVNDFQKGDIAEGYSVSREKKESFPLTVTSAQKNPTAFYLCASRDLVGQPQHFGDGTRLSIL.

The V gene is TRBV7-9, the J gene TRBJ2-5; 8 bases are a match to TRBD1. The end of the DNA is better explained by TRBJ2-7, so the J call may be wrong. Germline values: CDR1 SEHNR, CDR2 FQNEAQ (reference sequence). The CDR3 loop spans 15 amino acids. CDR3 loop: CASSSGGDSGHEQYF. For the CDR3, the DNA is TGTGCCAGCAGCTCAGGGGGCGATTCGGGCCACGAGCAGTACTTC.

The rearrangement uses TRBV7-9 and TRBJ2-1; D unresolved. The germline V and J ends were trimmed by 5 bases and 7 bases, with 18 bases remaining between them. CDR3 size: 15 residues. Germline V gene sequence: CDR1 SEHNR, CDR2 FQNEAQ (reference sequence). The CDR3 nucleotides are TGTGCCAGCAGCCCCCCCTTTAGGATGGGGAATGAGCAGTTCTTC. Translation gives CASSPPFRMGNEQFF.

This clonotype turned up a few times. The chain links TRBV5-4 to TRBJ2-5; 9 bases are a match to TRBD1. CDR1 and CDR2 (germline): SGHNT, YYREEE (reference sequence). The CDR3 spans 14 residues. Trimming cost V 5 bases and J 5 bases; bases outside gene matches: 7. The CDR3: CASRMGTGRETQYF. DNA of the CDR3: TGTGCCAGCAGAATGGGGACAGGGCGGGAGACCCAGTACTTC.

CDR3 coding DNA: TGCGCCAGCAGCCGGCCAGGGCTGGATGGCTACACCTTC. Its protein product is CASSRPGLDGYTF. The gene calls are TRBV4-1 and TRBJ1-2; possibly TRBD1 for D (5 bases). CDR1 MGHRA and CDR2 YSYEKL come from the germline V gene. The V gene lost 4 bases and the J gene lost 6 bases, with 12 bases spanning the gap. The CDR3 has 13 residues.

A remark on this clonotype: One end of the junction fails to match germline, which may point to a read error. This chain uses TRBV5-1 with TRBJ2-3, with D possibly being TRBD1 (5 bases). The CDR3 runs 16 residues. From germline, CDR1 is SGHRS and CDR2 YFSETQ. The CDR3 nucleotides read TGCGCCGGCAGCAAGGGGTTAGACCCTAGCACAGATACGCAGTATTTT. Protein product: CAGSKGLDPSTDTQYF.

The rearrangement uses TRBV28 and TRBJ2-2; the match to TRBD2 covers 7 bases. This CDR3 is 14 amino acids long. V shed 8 bases, J shed 0 bases, and the junction held 3 bases outside the gene matches. CDR1 is MDHEN, CDR2 SYDVKM, per germline. For the CDR3, the DNA is TGTGCCAGCCGAGCGGGGACGAACACCGGGGAGCTGTTTTTT. The encoded protein is CASRAGTNTGELFF.

As regards this clonotype: With a much larger clone just one base away, this may be a read error. The chain combines TRBV20-1 with TRBJ2-5; 10 nucleotides align to TRBD2. The J call may be mistaken, given a closer DNA end match to TRBJ2-1. The CDR3 runs to 16 residues. Looked up from germline, CDR1 is DFQATT and CDR2 is SNEGSKA (reference sequence). Written as DNA, the CDR3 is TGCAGTGCTAGAGCCGAGCGACTAGCGGGCCAAGAGACCCAGTTCTTC. This encodes CSARAERLAGQETQFF.

This clonotype appeared a few times. The V and J genes are TRBV20-1 and TRBJ2-7, with D unclear. Looked up from germline, CDR1 is DFQATT and CDR2 is SNEGSKA (reference sequence). The CDR3 has 13 amino acids. Trimming stripped 3 bases from V and 3 bases from J, with 12 bases between. CDR3 coding DNA: TGCAGTGCTAGCCCCCCTGGTCTCTACGAGCAGTACTTC. Translated, it gives CSASPPGLYEQYF.

Turning to this clonotype: Possible read error: a much larger clone is one base away. The V call is TRBV7-9, the J call TRBJ2-1; 7 positions agree with TRBD2. The J call may be wrong; the DNA end is better matched by TRBJ2-7. Germline CDR1 is SEHNR and CDR2 is FQNEAQ (reference sequence). The CDR3 extends over 16 amino acids. Here the CDR3 DNA reads TGTGCCAGCAGCTTAGTACTGCCGGGAGGCTACAATGAGCAGTACTTC. Its protein product is CASSLVLPGGYNEQYF.

Many counts were recorded for this clonotype. The chain combines TRBV18 with TRBJ2-7; the match to TRBD1 covers 7 bases. The CDR3 consists of 15 residues. Germline trimming cut 1 base from V and 2 bases from J; bases unmatched to any gene: 5. Looked up from germline, CDR1 is KGHSH and CDR2 is LQKENI. The CDR3 region is CASSPRQGVTYEQYF. CDR3 bases: TGTGCCAGCTCACCACGGCAGGGGGTAACCTACGAGCAGTACTTC.

Details on this clonotype: One end of the junction is discordant with germline, which a read error may explain. The chain employs TRBV6-5 and TRBJ2-1, with a possible D match to TRBD1 (6 bases). Looked up from germline, CDR1 is MNHEY and CDR2 is SVGAGI. The length of the CDR3 is 15 residues. The CDR3 is CASSPQTGIYSEQFF. CDR3 nucleotide sequence: TGTGCCAGCAGTCCTCAGACAGGTATTTACAGTGAGCAGTTCTTC.

V usage is TRBV5-1 and J usage is TRBJ2-5; D possibly corresponds to TRBD2 (6 bases). Germline assignment: CDR1 SGHRS and CDR2 YFSETQ. The CDR3 is 12 residues long. V was cut by 7 bases and J by 5 bases, with 12 bases left in between. The CDR3 region is CASAPGGETQYF. CDR3 DNA sequence: TGCGCCAGCGCCCCCGGAGGGGAGACCCAGTACTTC.

The chain carries TRBV9 and TRBJ2-7; possibly TRBD1 or TRBD2 for D (5 bases each). From germline, CDR1 is SGDLS and CDR2 YYNGEE. Trimming took 0 bases from V and 5 from J, leaving 18 bases between them. This CDR3 comprises 16 residues. The DNA of the CDR3 is TGTGCCAGCAGCGTAGCGGAAGGGGAGTTTAGTAACGAGCAGTACTTC. Its translation is CASSVAEGEFSNEQYF. Full variable domain (missing parts from reference TRBV9 and TRBJ2-7): DSGVTQTPKHLITATGQRVTLRCSPRSGDLSVYWYQQSLDQGLQFLIQYYNGEERAKGNILERFSAQQFPDLHSELNLSSLELGDSALYFCASSVAEGEFSNEQYFGPGTRLTVT.

This sequence joins TRBV16 and TRBJ2-1, with TRBD1 matching over 11 bases. The CDR3 consists of 15 residues. The V segment lost 4 bases and the J segment 10 bases; nucleotides outside the gene matches: 9. Looked up from germline, CDR1 is KGHSY and CDR2 is FQNENV. This CDR3 is CASSRLGTGGIEQFF. CDR3 DNA sequence: TGTGCCAGCAGCCGTCTCGGGACAGGGGGGATAGAGCAGTTCTTC.

The rearrangement joins TRBV6-6 to TRBJ2-2; no definite D call. This CDR3 spans 14 amino acids. Germline loops: CDR1 MNHNY, CDR2 SVGAGI (reference sequence). Trimming cost V 10 bases and J 4 bases, with 16 bases left between them. The CDR3 is CAIARARGTGELFF. CDR3 DNA sequence: TGTGCCATCGCCCGGGCTCGTGGCACCGGGGAGCTGTTTTTT.

V is TRBV4-1 and J is TRBJ2-2, with TRBD2 identical over 14 bases. This CDR3 has 18 amino acids. V shed 4 bases, J shed 4 bases, and the junction held 8 bases outside the gene matches. Germline V gene sequence: CDR1 MGHRA, CDR2 YSYEKL. This CDR3 reads CASSPRLAGGPGTGELFF. For the CDR3, the DNA is TGCGCCAGCAGCCCTAGACTAGCGGGAGGGCCAGGCACCGGGGAGCTGTTTTTT.

The V and J genes are TRBV12-3 or TRBV12-4 and TRBJ2-1; TRBD2 is a possible D gene (5 bases). V gave up 8 bases and J gave up 0 bases, with 11 bases separating them. The CDR3 loop spans 14 amino acids. CDR3 bases: TGTGCCAGCTTGTTGGGGAGCTCCTACAATGAGCAGTTCTTC. Translating it yields CASLLGSSYNEQFF.

This clonotype is a singleton in its sample. The chain uses TRBV20-1 and TRBJ2-5; 7 bases map to TRBD1. Unmatched junction bases numbered 16, after V lost 4 bases and J lost 11 bases. The CDR3 is 14 residues long. The germline V gene encodes CDR1 DFQATT and CDR2 SNEGSKA (reference sequence). The CDR3 protein is CSATFPTGAHEQYF. In DNA form, the CDR3 reads TGCAGTGCTACGTTTCCTACAGGGGCCCATGAGCAGTACTTC.

The J gene is TRBJ2-3, the V gene TRBV28; tentatively, D is TRBD1 or TRBD2 (5 bases each). V gave up 1 base and J gave up 5 bases, with 13 bases separating them. The germline CDR1 and CDR2 sequences are MDHEN and SYDVKM. The CDR3 is 15 amino acids. The CDR3 nucleotides are TGTGCCAGCAGTTTATCTGACGCTGGGGGAGATACGCAGTATTTT. It specifies CASSLSDAGGDTQYF.

V and J are TRBV5-5 and TRBJ1-2; 11 nucleotides agree with TRBD1. The CDR3 extends over 15 amino acids. The germline V gene has CDR1 SGHKS and CDR2 YYEKEE (reference sequence). Trimming removed 4 bases from V and 7 bases from J; junction bases left unmatched: 9. The CDR3, as DNA: TGTGCCAGCAGCATAAGGACAGGGGGCCACTGTGGCTACACCTTC. Its protein product is CASSIRTGGHCGYTF.

This chain connects TRBV5-1 to TRBJ1-2; unclear D gene. The germline V gene encodes CDR1 SGHRS and CDR2 YFSETQ. CDR3 length: 14 residues. Trimming removed 0 bases from V and 4 bases from J, with 10 bases in between. The CDR3 loop is CASSLAVARYGYTF. CDR3 sequence (DNA): TGCGCCAGCAGCTTGGCCGTGGCCCGCTATGGCTACACCTTC.

This clonotype turned up a few times. The genes are TRBV10-3 and TRBJ2-3, with 14 nucleotides matching TRBD2. J lost 3 bases, V lost 6 bases, and 2 bases had no gene match. The CDR3 extends over 15 amino acids. Germline assignment: CDR1 ENHRY and CDR2 SYGVKD. The CDR3 region has the DNA TGTGCCATCAGCCGACTAGCGGGAGGGACAGATACGCAGTATTTT. This translates into CAISRLAGGTDTQYF.

Ten or more counts support this clonotype. The rearrangement links TRBV20-1 to TRBJ2-4; no clear D. The V and J ends lost 1 base and 2 bases respectively, with 9 bases between them. The CDR3 consists of 14 residues. The V gene's germline CDR1 is DFQATT and CDR2 SNEGSKA (reference sequence). DNA of the CDR3: TGCAGTGCTAGAGGCGCACCAACCAAAAACATTCAGTACTTC. Its protein product is CSARGAPTKNIQYF.

This clonotype was counted only a few times. The chain carries TRBV7-8 and TRBJ2-3; no reliable D call. V was trimmed by 3 bases and J by 6 bases, leaving 10 bases between them. This CDR3 is 13 amino acids long. Germline CDR1 reads SGHVS; CDR2 reads FQNEAQ. The CDR3, as DNA: TGTGCCAGCAGCTTGAAGTTATTGGATACGCAGTATTTT. Translation: CASSLKLLDTQYF.

This clonotype was observed a few times. The gene calls are TRBV29-1 and TRBJ2-2; perhaps TRBD1 as D (6 bases). CDR1 SQVTM and CDR2 ANQGSEA come from the germline V gene. The CDR3 contains 14 residues. The V and J ends lost 5 bases and 4 bases respectively, with 14 bases between them. The CDR3 DNA follows: TGCAGCGTTATGGGGGCTTGGGGCACCGGGGAGCTGTTTTTT. Residues: CSVMGAWGTGELFF.

This clonotype was seen a few times. This sequence joins TRBV20-1 and TRBJ2-1; 14 bases line up with TRBD2. Germline-derived CDR1 and CDR2 are DFQATT and SNEGSKA (reference sequence). The CDR3 is made up of 15 amino acids. J gave up 5 bases and V 8 bases, and 8 bases lay outside the gene matches. CDR3 protein: CSTQWTSGRNNEQFF. Here the CDR3 DNA reads TGCAGTACTCAATGGACTAGCGGGAGGAACAATGAGCAGTTCTTC.

This sequence joins TRBV19 and TRBJ1-6, with 8 positions matching TRBD1. Trimming at V came to 7 bases and at J to 8 bases, leaving 10 bases not matched to a gene. Per the germline V gene, CDR1 is LNHDA and CDR2 is SQIVND (reference sequence). The CDR3 covers 15 residues. The CDR3 DNA is TGTGCCAGTAAGGGGGGACAGGCCGGGGATTCACCCCTCCACTTT. This sequence encodes CASKGGQAGDSPLHF.

V usage is TRBV5-1 and J usage is TRBJ2-1; 12 positions agree with TRBD2. V was pared by 4 bases and J by 7 bases, with 18 bases of the junction left unmatched. There are 19 residues in the CDR3. CDR1 is SGHRS, CDR2 YFSETQ, per germline. The CDR3 DNA is TGCGCCAGCAGCCCCCTTCCTAGCGGGGGGGATGGCGCGTATAATGAGCAGTTCTTC. This codes for CASSPLPSGGDGAYNEQFF. Complete variable domain (other parts from reference TRBV5-1 and TRBJ2-1): KAGVTQTPRYLIKTRGQQVTLSCSPISGHRSVSWYQQTPGQGLQFLFEYFSETQRNKGNFPGRFSGRQFSNSRSEMNVSTLELGDSALYLCASSPLPSGGDGAYNEQFFGPGTRLTVL.

This clonotype was observed at least ten times. CDR3 sequence (DNA): TGTGCCAGCAGGAATTTTCAGCCCCAGCATTTT. It is translated as CASRNFQPQHF. V and J are TRBV6-5 and TRBJ1-5; D remains ambiguous. Germline CDR1 is MNHEY and CDR2 is SVGAGI. The CDR3 is 11 residues long. V lost 6 bases, J lost 6 bases, and 6 bases lay in between.